The clone carrying this TCR beta chain occurred many times. Its matching antigen is unknown. In the original analysis: Clinicopathological groups supplied CDR3 differences that were used to build a distant-metastasis classifier for papillary thyroid cancer. TCRdb reassembled clones from the PCR reads with MiXCR. It is TCRdb's table, rather than the study itself, that gives the V and J calls and clone size. This table has 91,000 or so clones, more than 9.5% appearing once. Germline V lookup: CDR1 SGHAT, CDR2 FQDESV (reference sequence). Unmatched junction bases numbered 10, after V lost 6 bases and J lost 4 bases. The CDR3 totals 16 residues. Each patient went into thyroid surgery without having received any treatment. The data are from a study of metastatic and nonmetastatic thyroid tumors. Study context: Malignant thyroid and benign thyroid patients provided blood and tumor or nodule tissue whose repertoires were compared. Overall study results and limits: Benign nodules were reported to have significantly lower TCR beta diversity than malignant thyroid tumors, in blood and tumor.

Sequencing was carried out using blood. This chain uses TRBV11-1 with TRBJ2-3; 10 nucleotides match TRBD1. The receptor was isolated from a female donor with papillary thyroid cancer or a benign thyroid nodule (not recorded which). Some clones in this sample may be carry-over from other donors' samples. The CDR3, as DNA: TGTGCCAGCAGATCAGACAGGGGGCAGTTAGCAGATACGCAGTATTTT. It encodes CASRSDRGQLADTQYF.